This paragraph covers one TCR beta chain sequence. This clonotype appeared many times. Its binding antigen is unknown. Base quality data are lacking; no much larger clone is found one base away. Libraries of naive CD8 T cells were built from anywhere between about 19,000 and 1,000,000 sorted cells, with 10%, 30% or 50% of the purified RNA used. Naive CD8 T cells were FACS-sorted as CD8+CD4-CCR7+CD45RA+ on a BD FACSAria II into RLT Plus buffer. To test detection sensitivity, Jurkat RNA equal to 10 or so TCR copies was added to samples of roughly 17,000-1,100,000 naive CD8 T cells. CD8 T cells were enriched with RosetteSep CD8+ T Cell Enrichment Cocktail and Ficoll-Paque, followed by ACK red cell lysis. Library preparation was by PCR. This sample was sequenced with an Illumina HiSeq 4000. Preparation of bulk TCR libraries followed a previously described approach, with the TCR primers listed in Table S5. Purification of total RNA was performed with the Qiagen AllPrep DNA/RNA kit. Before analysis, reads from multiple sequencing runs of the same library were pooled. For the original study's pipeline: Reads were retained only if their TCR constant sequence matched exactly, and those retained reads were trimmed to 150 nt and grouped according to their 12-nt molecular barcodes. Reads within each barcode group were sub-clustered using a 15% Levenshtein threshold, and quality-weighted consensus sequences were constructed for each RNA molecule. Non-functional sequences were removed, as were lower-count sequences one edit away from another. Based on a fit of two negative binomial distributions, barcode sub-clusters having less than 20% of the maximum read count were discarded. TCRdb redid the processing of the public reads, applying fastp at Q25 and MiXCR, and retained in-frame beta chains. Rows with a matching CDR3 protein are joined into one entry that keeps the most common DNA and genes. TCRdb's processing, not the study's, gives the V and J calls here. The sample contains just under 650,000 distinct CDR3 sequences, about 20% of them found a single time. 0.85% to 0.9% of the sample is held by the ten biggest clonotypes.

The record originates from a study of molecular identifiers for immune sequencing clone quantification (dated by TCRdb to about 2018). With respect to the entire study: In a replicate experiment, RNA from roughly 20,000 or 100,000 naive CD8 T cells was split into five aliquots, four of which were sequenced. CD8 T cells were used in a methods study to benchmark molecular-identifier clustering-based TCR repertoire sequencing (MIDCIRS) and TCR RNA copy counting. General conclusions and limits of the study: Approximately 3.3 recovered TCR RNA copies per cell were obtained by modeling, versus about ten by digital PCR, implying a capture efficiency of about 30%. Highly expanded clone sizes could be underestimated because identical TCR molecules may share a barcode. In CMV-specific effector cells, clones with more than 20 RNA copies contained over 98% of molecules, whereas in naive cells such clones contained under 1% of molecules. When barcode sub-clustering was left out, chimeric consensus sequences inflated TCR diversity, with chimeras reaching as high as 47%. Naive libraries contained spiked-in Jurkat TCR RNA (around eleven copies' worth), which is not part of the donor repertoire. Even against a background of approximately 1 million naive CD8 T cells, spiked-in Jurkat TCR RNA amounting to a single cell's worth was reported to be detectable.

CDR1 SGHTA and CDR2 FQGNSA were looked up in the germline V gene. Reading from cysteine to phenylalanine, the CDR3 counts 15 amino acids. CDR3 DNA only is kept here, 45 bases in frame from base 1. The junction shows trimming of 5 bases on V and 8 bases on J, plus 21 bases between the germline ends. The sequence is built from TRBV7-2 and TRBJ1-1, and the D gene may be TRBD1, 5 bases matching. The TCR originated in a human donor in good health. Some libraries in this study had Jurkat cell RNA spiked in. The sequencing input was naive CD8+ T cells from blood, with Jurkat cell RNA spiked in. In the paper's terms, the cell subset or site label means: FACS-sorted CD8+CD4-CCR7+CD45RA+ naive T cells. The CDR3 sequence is CASSLTPTGTNEAFF. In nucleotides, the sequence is TGTGCCAGCAGCCTAACCCCGACCGGGACGAACGAAGCTTTCTTT.